Shown below are 2 T cell receptor beta chains from a single sample sequenced in a study of shared clonotypes between healthy human individuals (dated by TCRdb to 2018 to 2021). Library preparation used the immunoSEQ multiplex PCR assay. TCRdb provides this immuneACCESS table in a form limited to in-frame rearrangements. Some clones are lacking; in checked studies, under half of them reflect an unresolved V gene, and why the rest are absent is not known. This sample holds about 690,000 clones; roughly 87% were observed only once. The top ten clones comprise about 34% of the sample. The source material was memory CD8+ T cells from PBMCs. Interpreted using the paper, the cell subset or site label stands for: CD45RO+ cells pooled with CCR7-negative TemRA cells. All receptors derive from a young man in good health. Some clones in this sample may be carry-over from other donors' samples.

V usage is TRBV28 and J usage is TRBJ2-1; 7 bases agree with TRBD2. This CDR3 comprises 17 residues. Germline V CDR1 and CDR2: MDHEN, SYDVKM. The V gene end was trimmed by 1 base and the J gene end by 7 bases; junction bases not matched to a gene: 13. CDR3 in amino acids: CASSLYLAGEDLNEQFF. The CDR3 DNA is TGTGCCAGCAGTTTATACCTTGCGGGAGAGGATTTGAATGAGCAGTTCTTC.

V usage is TRBV19 and J usage is TRBJ2-1, with TRBD2 matching over 9 bases. Germline CDR1 is LNHDA and CDR2 is SQIVND (reference sequence). V shed 7 bases and J 0 bases; nucleotides not matched to a gene: 13. This CDR3 is 18 amino acids long. The CDR3 sequence is CASNPKGSGGTSYNEQFF. CDR3 sequence (DNA): TGTGCCAGTAACCCAAAAGGGAGCGGGGGGACCTCCTACAATGAGCAGTTCTTC.